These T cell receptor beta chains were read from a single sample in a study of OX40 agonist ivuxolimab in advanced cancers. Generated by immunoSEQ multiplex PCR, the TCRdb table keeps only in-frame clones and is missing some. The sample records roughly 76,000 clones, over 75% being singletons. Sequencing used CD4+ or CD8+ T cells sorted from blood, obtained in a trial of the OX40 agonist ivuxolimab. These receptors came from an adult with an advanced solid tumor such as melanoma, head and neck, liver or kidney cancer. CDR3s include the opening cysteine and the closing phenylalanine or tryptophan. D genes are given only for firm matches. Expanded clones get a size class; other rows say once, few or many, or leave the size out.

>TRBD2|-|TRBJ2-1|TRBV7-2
TGTGCCAGCGGTTCCGGGGAGGGAAACAACAATGAGCAGTTCTTC
CASGSGEGNNNEQFF
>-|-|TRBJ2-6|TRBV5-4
TGTGCCAGCAGCTTGGCCGCGGAGTGGGCCTCTGGGGCCAACGTCCTGACTTTC
CASSLAAEWASGANVLTF
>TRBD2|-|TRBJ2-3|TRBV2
TGTGCCAGCAGTGAGACCGGGGTGTGGCTAGCGGGGTATTTT
CASSETGVWLAGYF
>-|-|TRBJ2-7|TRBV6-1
TGTGCCAGCAGTGAACAGACTATCTACGAGCAGTACTTC
CASSEQTIYEQYF
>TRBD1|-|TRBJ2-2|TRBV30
TGTGCCCGACCGACAGGGGGAGGCACCGGGGAGCTGTTTTTT
CARPTGGGTGELFF
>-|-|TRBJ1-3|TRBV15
TGTGCCACCAGCAGAGAAGCGGGGCAAGGAAACACCATATATTTT
CATSREAGQGNTIYF
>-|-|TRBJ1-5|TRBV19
TGTGCCAGTAACCTGGGGGGAAGGGGCAATCAGCCCCAGCATTTT
CASNLGGRGNQPQHF
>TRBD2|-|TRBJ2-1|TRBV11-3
TGTGCCAGCAGCCTACTAGCGGGGATGCGTTACAATGAGCAGTTCTTC
CASSLLAGMRYNEQFF
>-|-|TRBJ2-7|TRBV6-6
TGTGCCAGCAGTTTCGGTGGAAGGGAGCAGTACTTC
CASSFGGREQYF
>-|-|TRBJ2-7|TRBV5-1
TGCGCCAGCAGCTTGGGGACCGATGGCGAGCAGTACTTC
CASSLGTDGEQYF
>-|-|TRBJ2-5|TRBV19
TGTGCCAGTAGTACGAAACAATTCCAAGAGACCCAGTACTTC
CASSTKQFQETQYF
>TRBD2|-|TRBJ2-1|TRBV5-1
TGCGCCAGCAGCATGACTAGCGGGAGGGCCGAGGATGAGCAGTTCTTC
CASSMTSGRAEDEQFF
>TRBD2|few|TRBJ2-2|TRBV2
TGTGCCAGCAGTGGTCTAGCGGGAGGGAACACCGGGGAGCTGTTTTTT
CASSGLAGGNTGELFF
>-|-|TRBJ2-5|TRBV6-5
TGTGCCAGCATGGATACCGGGGGTGCGGAGACCCAGTACTTC
CASMDTGGAETQYF
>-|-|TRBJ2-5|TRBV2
TGTGCCAGCACCCGCTCTAGGTCCGTTAGTGAGACCCAGTACTTC
CASTRSRSVSETQYF
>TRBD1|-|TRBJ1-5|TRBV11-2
TGTGCCAGCAGCCCCCGAGGGGGCGATCAGCCCCAGCATTTT
CASSPRGGDQPQHF
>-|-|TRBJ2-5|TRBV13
TGTGCCAGCAGCTTACGGTTGCGGGGAGAGACCCAGTACTTC
CASSLRLRGETQYF
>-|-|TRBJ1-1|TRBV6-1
TGTGCCAGCAGTAAACAGGTGAACACTGAAGCTTTCTTT
CASSKQVNTEAFF
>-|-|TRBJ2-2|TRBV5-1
TGCGCCAGCAGCTTGGGGGCACTTGGGGACGGGGAGCTGTTTTTT
CASSLGALGDGELFF
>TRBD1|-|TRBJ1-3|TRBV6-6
TGTGCCAGCCAGGACAGGGTCCCCATTGGAAACACCATATATTTT
CASQDRVPIGNTIYF
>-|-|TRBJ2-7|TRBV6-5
TGTGCCACAAAGGGCAGCTACGAGCAGTACTTC
CATKGSYEQYF
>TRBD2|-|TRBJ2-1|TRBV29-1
TGCAGCACCGCTAGCGGGAGGGACAATGAGCAGTTCTTC
CSTASGRDNEQFF
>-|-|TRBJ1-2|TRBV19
TGTGCCTCCAGTTCCTTAGTCGGGTCGAGGGACTATGGCTACACCTTC
CASSSLVGSRDYGYTF
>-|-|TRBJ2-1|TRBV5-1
TGCGCCAGCAGCACGGACGGGGCCTACAATGAGCAGTTCTTC
CASSTDGAYNEQFF
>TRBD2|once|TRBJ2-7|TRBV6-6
TGTGCCAGCACCGGGGTTAGCGGGGGGACCTACGAGCAGTACTTC
CASTGVSGGTYEQYF
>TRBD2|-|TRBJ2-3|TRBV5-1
TGCGCCAGCAGCTCGGGACTAGCGGGAGACGTCGATACGCAGTATTTT
CASSSGLAGDVDTQYF
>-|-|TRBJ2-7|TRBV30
TGTGCCTGGAGTTTAGGTACCCGCGAGCAGTACTTC
CAWSLGTREQYF
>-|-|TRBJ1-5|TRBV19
TGTGCCAGTAGTCTTTCTCATGGTCAGCCCCAGCATTTT
CASSLSHGQPQHF
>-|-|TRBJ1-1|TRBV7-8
TGTGCCAGCAGCCTACAGGGAGACACTGAAGCTTTCTTT
CASSLQGDTEAFF
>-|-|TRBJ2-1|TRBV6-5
TGTGCCAGCAAGAAACTGGACTCCAACAATGAGCAGTTCTTC
CASKKLDSNNEQFF
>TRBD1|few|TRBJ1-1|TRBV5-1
TGCGCCAGCAGCGATGGGGTCCGGGGACAGGGGAACTTAGGGACTGAAGCTTTCTTT
CASSDGVRGQGNLGTEAFF
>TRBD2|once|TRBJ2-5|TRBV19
TGTGCCAGTAGTCGACTAGCGGGAGGCCTCCAAGAGACCCAGTACTTC
CASSRLAGGLQETQYF
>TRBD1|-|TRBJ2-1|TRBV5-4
TGTGCCAGCAGCGGGGGACAGGGTTACAATGAGCAGTTCTTC
CASSGGQGYNEQFF
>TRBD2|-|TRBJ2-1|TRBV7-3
TGTGCCAGCAGCCTCTTCGCGGGAGGTCTAGATGAGCAGTTCTTC
CASSLFAGGLDEQFF
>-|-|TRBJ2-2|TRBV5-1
TGCGCCAGCAGCTTTCCGGGCCTCGCCGGCGGGGAGCTGTTTTTT
CASSFPGLAGGELFF
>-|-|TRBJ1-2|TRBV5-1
TGCGCCAGCAGCTTGGGACCTGAGGGCTATGGCTACACCTTC
CASSLGPEGYGYTF
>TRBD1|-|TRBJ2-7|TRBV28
TGTGCCAGCAGTCCAGTCCCCGGACAGGGCGGAACCTACGAGCAGTACTTC
CASSPVPGQGGTYEQYF
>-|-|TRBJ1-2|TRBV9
TGTGCCAGCAGCGTTGAGGGCGCCACGAAAATCACCTTC
CASSVEGATKITF
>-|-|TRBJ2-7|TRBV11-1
TGTGCCAGCAGCCAAGGGGGGGGACCCACCTACGAGCAGTACTTC
CASSQGGGPTYEQYF
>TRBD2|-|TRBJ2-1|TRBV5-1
TGCGCCAGCAGGGGAGTTGGTCTAGCGGGAGGTGAGCAGTTCTTC
CASRGVGLAGGEQFF
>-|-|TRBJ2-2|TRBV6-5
TGTGCCAGCACTGGCCAGAACACCGGGGAGCTGTTTTTT
CASTGQNTGELFF
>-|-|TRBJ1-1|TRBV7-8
TGTGCCAGCAGCTCCCGGGAGTGGGGCACTGAAGCTTTCTTT
CASSSREWGTEAFF
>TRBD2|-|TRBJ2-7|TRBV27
TGTGCCAGCAGTTGGGGGACTAGCGCCTACGAGCAGTACTTC
CASSWGTSAYEQYF
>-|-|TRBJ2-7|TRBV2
TGTGCCAGCAGTGAATCCCGACAGGGAGGCGAGCAGTACTTC
CASSESRQGGEQYF
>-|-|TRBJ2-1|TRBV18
TGTGCCAGCTCACGTATACCAGCTTACAATGAGCAGTTCTTC
CASSRIPAYNEQFF
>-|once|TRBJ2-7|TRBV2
TGTGCCAGCAGCCGACAGGTCCCCCGTGGGGGCGAGCAGTACTTC
CASSRQVPRGGEQYF
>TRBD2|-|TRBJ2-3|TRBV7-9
TGTGCCGCCGGCCATGGTGCGGGAGCCACAGATACGCAGTATTTT
CAAGHGAGATDTQYF
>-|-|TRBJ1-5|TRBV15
TGTGCCACCAGATCGGACAGCAATCAGCCCCAGCATTTT
CATRSDSNQPQHF
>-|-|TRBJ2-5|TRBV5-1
TGCGCCAGCAGCCTCGGGGGGCGGACGGAGACCCAGTACTTC
CASSLGGRTETQYF
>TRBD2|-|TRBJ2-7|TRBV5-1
TGCGCCAGCAGCTTGGCTAGCGGGAGCTACGAGCAGTACTTC
CASSLASGSYEQYF
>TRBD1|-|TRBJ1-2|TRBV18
TGTGCCAGCTCACCAGCATGGACAGGGGTATACTATGGCTACACCTTC
CASSPAWTGVYYGYTF
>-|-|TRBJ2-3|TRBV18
TGTGCCAGCTCAATCTTACAGGGAGATACGCAGTATTTT
CASSILQGDTQYF
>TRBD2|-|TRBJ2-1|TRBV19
TGTGCCAGTAGTGGCGGGAGGGACAATGAGCAGTTCTTC
CASSGGRDNEQFF
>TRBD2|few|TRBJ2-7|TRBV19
TGTGCCAGTAGTAATGGACTAGCGGGGGCCTACGAGCAGTACTTC
CASSNGLAGAYEQYF
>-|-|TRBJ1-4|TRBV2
TGTGCCAGCAGTGAACAGAGGGGTCTCGGTGAAAAACTGTTTTTT
CASSEQRGLGEKLFF
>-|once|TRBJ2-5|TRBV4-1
TGCGCCAGCAGGTGGACAGTGAACGAGGAGACCCAGTACTTC
CASRWTVNEETQYF
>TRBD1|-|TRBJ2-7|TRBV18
TGTGCCAGCTCGGTGGACAGGTCAAACTCCTACGAGCAGTACTTC
CASSVDRSNSYEQYF
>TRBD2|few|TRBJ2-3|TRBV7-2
TGTGCCAGCAGCCCACCGGGACTAGCGGTATCGGCGCAGTATTTT
CASSPPGLAVSAQYF
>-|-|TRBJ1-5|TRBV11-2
TGTGCCAGCAGCTTTCAGGAGGGGCCCCAGCATTTT
CASSFQEGPQHF